This T cell receptor beta chain was sequenced in a study of T cells after yellow fever vaccination. Study-wide background: Where fractions had low cell numbers, libraries were prepared from them with the SMART-Seq v4 Ultra Low Input RNA kit. Notes on the study in general: A small proportion of clonotypes was detected in both the CD4 and CD8 compartments.

MiXCR, applied by TCRdb to the 5' RACE reads, yields one record per CDR3 protein. The table includes about 320,000 distinct CDR3 sequences, approximately 12% detected once. This clonotype was picked up a small number of times. The antigen remains undetermined. This clonotype originated in a young man who received the YFV17D yellow fever vaccine. The sequences come from CD4+ T cells sorted from PBMCs, collected 45 days after the yellow fever booster vaccination.

The CDR3 spells CASSRTTSGTQYF. CDR3 sequence (DNA): TGTGCCAGCAGTCGGACTACATCGGGGACCCAGTACTTC. The V call is TRBV6-2 or TRBV6-3, the J call TRBJ2-5, with D possibly being TRBD2 (6 bases). Looked up from germline, CDR1 is MNHEY and CDR2 is SVGEGT. The CDR3 has 13 amino acids. The V end was cut by 5 bases, the J end by 7 bases, with 14 bases between.